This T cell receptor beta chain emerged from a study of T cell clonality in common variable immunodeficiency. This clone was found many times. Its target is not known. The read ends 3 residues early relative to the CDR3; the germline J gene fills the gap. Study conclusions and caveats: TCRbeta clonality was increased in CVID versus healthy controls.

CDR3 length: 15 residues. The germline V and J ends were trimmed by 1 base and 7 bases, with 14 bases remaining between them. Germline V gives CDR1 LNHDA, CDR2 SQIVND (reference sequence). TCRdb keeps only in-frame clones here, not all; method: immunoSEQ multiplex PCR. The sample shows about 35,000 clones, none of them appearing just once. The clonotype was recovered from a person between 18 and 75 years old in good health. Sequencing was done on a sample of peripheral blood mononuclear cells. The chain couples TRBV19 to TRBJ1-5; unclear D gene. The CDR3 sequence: CASSIGQVPGQPQHF. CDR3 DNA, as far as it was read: TGTGCCAGTAGTATAGGGCAGGTACCTGGGCAGCCC.